The T cell receptor (beta chain) described here comes from a study of blood T cells in healthy people across ages. Overall study findings and caveats: The CMV status of each donor remained undetermined, and this could have confounded shifts in expanded clonotypes. Versus aged donors, long-lived donors had higher diversity and more naive CD4+ cells. Diversity was estimated from one million T cells, and these estimates were considered underestimates.

Total RNA extracted from each sample amounted to at least 6 micrograms. A second PCR of roughly 7 to 11 cycles used a sample-barcoded 5' primer and a J-beta primer mix. TCRdb itself ran the 5' RACE reads through MiXCR, one entry per CDR3 protein. The top ten hold 7.7% of the sample, which has some 1.5 million distinct CDR3 sequences, 28% seen once. This CDR3 is built from 14 residues. Germline CDR1 SGHRS, CDR2 YFSETQ. This clonotype appeared many times. Its matching antigen is unknown. At one end the junction does not follow the germline gene, possibly because of a read error. The chain links TRBV5-1 to TRBJ2-7, with 9 positions matching TRBD1. This TCR came from a woman in her 30s in good health. Sample: blood. CDR3 region: CASSPRQGAYEQYF. In DNA, the CDR3 is TGTGCCAGCAGTCCGCGACAGGGGGCCTACGAGCAGTACTTC.